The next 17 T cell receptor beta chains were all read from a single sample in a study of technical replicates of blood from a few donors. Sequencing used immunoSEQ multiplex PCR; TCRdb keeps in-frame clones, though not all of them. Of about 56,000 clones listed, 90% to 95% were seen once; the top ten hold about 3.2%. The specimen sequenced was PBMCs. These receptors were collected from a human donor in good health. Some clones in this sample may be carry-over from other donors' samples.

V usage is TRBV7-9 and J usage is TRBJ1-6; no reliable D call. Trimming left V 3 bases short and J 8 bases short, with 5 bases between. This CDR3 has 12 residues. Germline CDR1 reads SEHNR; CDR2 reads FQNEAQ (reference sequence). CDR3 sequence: CASSFSDSPLHF. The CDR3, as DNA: TGTGCCAGCAGCTTTAGCGATTCACCCCTCCACTTT.

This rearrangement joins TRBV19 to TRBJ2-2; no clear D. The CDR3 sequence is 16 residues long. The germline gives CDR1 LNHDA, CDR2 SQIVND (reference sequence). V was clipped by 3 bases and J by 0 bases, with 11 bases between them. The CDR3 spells CASSIPGLPNTGELFF. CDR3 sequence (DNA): TGTGCCAGTAGTATCCCCGGTTTACCGAACACCGGGGAGCTGTTTTTT.

The CDR3 sequence is CASRSRQDYNSPLHF. Written as DNA, the CDR3 is TGTGCCAGCAGGAGCCGACAGGACTATAATTCACCCCTCCACTTT. The rearrangement joins TRBV7-2 to TRBJ1-6; possibly TRBD1 for D (6 bases). The ends were cut back, 6 bases at V and 3 bases at J, with 12 bases in the middle. Germline CDR1 is SGHTA and CDR2 is FQGNSA. This CDR3 is 15 amino acids long.

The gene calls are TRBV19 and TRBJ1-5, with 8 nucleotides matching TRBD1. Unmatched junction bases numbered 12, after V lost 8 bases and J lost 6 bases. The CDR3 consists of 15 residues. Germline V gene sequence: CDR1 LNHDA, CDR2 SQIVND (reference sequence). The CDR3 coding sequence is TGTGCCAGTCGAGAGGCGCAGGGGGCATTTCAGCCCCAGCATTTT. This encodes CASREAQGAFQPQHF.

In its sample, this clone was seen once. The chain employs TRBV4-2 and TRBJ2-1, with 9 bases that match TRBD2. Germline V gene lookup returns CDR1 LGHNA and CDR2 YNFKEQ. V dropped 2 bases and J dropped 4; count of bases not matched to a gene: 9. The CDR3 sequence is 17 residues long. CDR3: CASSQSWGGGAYNEQFF. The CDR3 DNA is TGTGCCAGCAGCCAATCGTGGGGCGGGGGGGCTTACAATGAGCAGTTCTTC.

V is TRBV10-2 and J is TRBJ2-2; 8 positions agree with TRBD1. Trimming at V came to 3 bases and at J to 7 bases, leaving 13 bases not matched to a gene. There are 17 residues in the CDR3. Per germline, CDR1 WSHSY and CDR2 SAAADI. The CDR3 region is CASSDRRFQGAVGELFF. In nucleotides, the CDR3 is TGCGCCAGCAGTGATCGGAGGTTCCAGGGGGCCGTCGGGGAGCTGTTTTTT.

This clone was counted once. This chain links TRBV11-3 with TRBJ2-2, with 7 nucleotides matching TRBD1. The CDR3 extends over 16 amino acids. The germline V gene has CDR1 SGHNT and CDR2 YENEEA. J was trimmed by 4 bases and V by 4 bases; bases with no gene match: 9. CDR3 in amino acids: CASSSRGTASTGELFF. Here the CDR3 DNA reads TGTGCCAGCAGCTCACGAGGGACAGCAAGCACCGGGGAGCTGTTTTTT. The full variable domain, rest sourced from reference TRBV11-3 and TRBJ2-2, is EAGVVQSPRYKIIEKKQPVAFWCNPISGHNTLYWYLQNLGQGPELLIRYENEEAVDDSQLPKDRFSAERLKGVDSTLKIQPAELGDSAVYLCASSSRGTASTGELFFGEGSRLTVL.

The CDR3 reads CASSSRDNNEQFF. The CDR3 DNA reads as TGCGCCAGCAGCAGCCGGGACAACAATGAGCAGTTCTTC. The V gene is TRBV5-1, the J gene TRBJ2-1, with D possibly being TRBD1 (6 bases). The V gene lost 4 bases and the J gene lost 5 bases, with 10 bases spanning the gap. The length of the CDR3 is 13 residues. Looked up from germline, CDR1 is SGHRS and CDR2 is YFSETQ.

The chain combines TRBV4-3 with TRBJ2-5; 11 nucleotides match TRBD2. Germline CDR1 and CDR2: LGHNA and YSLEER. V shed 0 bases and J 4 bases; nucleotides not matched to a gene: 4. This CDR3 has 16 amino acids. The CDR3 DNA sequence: TGCGCCAGCAGCCAAGATCGCGGGACTAGCGGAGAGACCCAGTACTTC. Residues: CASSQDRGTSGETQYF.

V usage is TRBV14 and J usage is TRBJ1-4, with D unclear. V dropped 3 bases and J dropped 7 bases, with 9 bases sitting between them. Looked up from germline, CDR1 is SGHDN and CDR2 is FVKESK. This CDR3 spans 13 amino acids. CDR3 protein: CASSHGLFEKLFF. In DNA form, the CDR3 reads TGTGCCAGCAGCCATGGACTGTTTGAAAAACTGTTTTTT.

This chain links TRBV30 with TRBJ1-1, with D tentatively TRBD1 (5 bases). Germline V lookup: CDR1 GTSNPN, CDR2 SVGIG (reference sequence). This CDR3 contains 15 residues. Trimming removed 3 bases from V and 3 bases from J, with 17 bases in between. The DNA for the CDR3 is TGTGCCTGGAGCCTGGGGGGGGGAGGGCACACTGAAGCTTTCTTT. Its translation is CAWSLGGGGHTEAFF.

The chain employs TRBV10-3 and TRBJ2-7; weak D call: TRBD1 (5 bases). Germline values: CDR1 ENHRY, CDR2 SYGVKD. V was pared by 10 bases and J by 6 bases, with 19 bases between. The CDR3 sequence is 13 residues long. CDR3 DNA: TGTGCCACCCAGACAGTAGAAACAGCCGAGCAGTACTTC. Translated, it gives CATQTVETAEQYF.

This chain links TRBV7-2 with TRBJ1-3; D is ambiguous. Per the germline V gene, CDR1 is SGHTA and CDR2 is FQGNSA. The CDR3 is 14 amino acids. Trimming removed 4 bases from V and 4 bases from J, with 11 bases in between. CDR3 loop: CASSSEGLGNTIYF. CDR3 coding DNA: TGTGCCAGCAGCTCTGAGGGCCTGGGAAACACCATATATTTT.

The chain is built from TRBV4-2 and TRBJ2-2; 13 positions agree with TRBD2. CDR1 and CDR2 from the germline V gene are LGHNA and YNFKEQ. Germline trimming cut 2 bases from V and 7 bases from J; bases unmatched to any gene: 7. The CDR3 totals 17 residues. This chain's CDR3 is CASSQTSGRAEGGELFF. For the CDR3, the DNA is TGTGCCAGCAGCCAAACTAGCGGGAGGGCCGAGGGCGGGGAGCTGTTTTTT.

CDR3 residues: CASSPVREPTGELFF. The CDR3 DNA sequence: TGTGCCAGCTCACCAGTGAGGGAGCCCACCGGGGAGCTGTTTTTT. The chain employs TRBV18 and TRBJ2-2; possibly TRBD2 for D (5 bases). CDR3 size: 15 residues. Per germline, CDR1 KGHSH and CDR2 LQKENI. The V and J ends lost 2 bases and 4 bases respectively, with 11 bases between them.

CDR3 DNA sequence: TGTGCCAGCAGTCTCTCCGGGGATGAAAAACTGTTTTTT. Protein sequence: CASSLSGDEKLFF. The chain couples TRBV4-2 to TRBJ1-4; the D is unclear. Trimming removed 6 bases from V and 6 bases from J, with 11 bases in between. The germline V gene has CDR1 LGHNA and CDR2 YNFKEQ. The length of the CDR3 is 13 residues.

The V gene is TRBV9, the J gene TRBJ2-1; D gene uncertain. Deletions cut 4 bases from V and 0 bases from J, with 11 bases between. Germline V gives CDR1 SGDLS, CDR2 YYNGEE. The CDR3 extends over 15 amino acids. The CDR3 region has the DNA TGTGCCAGCAGCAATGGTCCAGACTCCTACAATGAGCAGTTCTTC. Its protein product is CASSNGPDSYNEQFF.